The 9 T cell receptor beta chains listed next were all sequenced from one sample in a study of blood T cell repertoires in COVID-19. Profiled with immunoSEQ multiplex PCR; TCRdb holds only in-frame clones, not every one. The sample carries 300,000 to 400,000 clones, around nine tenths recorded once. Sequencing input: peripheral blood. The receptors originated from a woman in her 70s with COVID-19, enrolled during active disease.

The J gene is TRBJ1-5, the V gene TRBV11-2, with D perhaps matching TRBD1 (6 bases). The V and J ends lost 0 bases and 4 bases respectively, with 7 bases between them. The germline gives CDR1 SGHAT, CDR2 FQNNGV. The CDR3 is 14 residues long. The CDR3 DNA reads TGTGCCAGCAGCTTAGAGACAGGTAATCAGCCCCAGCATTTT. This encodes CASSLETGNQPQHF.

The rearrangement uses TRBV30 and TRBJ2-5; 7 nucleotides align to TRBD1. Per germline, CDR1 GTSNPN and CDR2 SVGIG (reference sequence). The CDR3 totals 16 residues. J gave up 1 base and V 2 bases, and 10 bases lay outside the gene matches. The chain's CDR3 is CAWSPGTDYVQETQYF. The CDR3 nucleotides read TGTGCCTGGAGTCCAGGGACAGACTACGTCCAAGAGACCCAGTACTTC.

The chain uses TRBV6-2 or TRBV6-3 and TRBJ2-7; perhaps TRBD1 as D (6 bases). Germline CDR1 is MNHEY and CDR2 is SVGEGT. Trimming cost V 6 bases and J 6 bases, with 12 bases left between them. The CDR3 is 12 amino acids. CDR3 DNA: TGTGCCAGCAGCAACGCGGACAGCGAGCAGTACTTC. Translated: CASSNADSEQYF.

This clone was seen just once. V and J are TRBV19 and TRBJ1-2; 8 bases match TRBD1. After removal of 6 bases from V and 3 bases from J, the junction contained 3 bases not matched to a gene. The CDR3 has 13 amino acids. Germline V lookup: CDR1 LNHDA, CDR2 SQIVND (reference sequence). The DNA for the CDR3 is TGTGCCAGTAGGGTACAGGGGGACTATGGCTACACCTTC. Protein product: CASRVQGDYGYTF.

This rearrangement joins TRBV27 to TRBJ2-1; 7 bases match TRBD2. The CDR3 contains 12 residues. Unmatched junction bases numbered 4, after V lost 5 bases and J lost 9 bases. CDR1 and CDR2 (germline): MNHEY, SMNVEV (reference sequence). CDR3 coding DNA: TGTGCCAGCAGTCGAGCGGGACCTGAGCAGTTCTTC. Its protein product is CASSRAGPEQFF.

This rearrangement joins TRBV24-1 to TRBJ2-7; 9 bases are shared with TRBD1. The V gene's germline CDR1 is KGHDR and CDR2 SFDVKD. V was clipped by 4 bases and J by 3 bases; unmatched bases: 6. The CDR3 is 15 residues long. The chain's CDR3 is CATSDSGTGLYEQYF. Here the CDR3 DNA reads TGTGCCACCAGTGACTCCGGGACAGGGCTCTACGAGCAGTACTTC.

The gene calls are TRBV10-3 and TRBJ2-3; TRBD1 agrees at 11 bases. The length of the CDR3 is 14 residues. Unmatched junction bases numbered 1, after V lost 6 bases and J lost 2 bases. Germline CDR1 and CDR2: ENHRY and SYGVKD. The CDR3 DNA reads TGTGCCATCAGGGACAGGGGGCTCACAGATACGCAGTATTTT. This encodes CAIRDRGLTDTQYF.

This clone occurred once. The rearrangement joins TRBV7-2 to TRBJ2-1; D is perhaps TRBD2 (7 bases). Germline V gives CDR1 SGHTA, CDR2 FQGNSA. V was clipped by 4 bases and J by 6 bases, with 13 bases between them. This CDR3 contains 14 residues. The CDR3 DNA follows: TGTGCCAGCAGCTGGGGGGGGGCCTCCAATGAGCAGTTCTTC. It encodes CASSWGGASNEQFF. Drawing the rest from reference TRBV7-2 and TRBJ2-1, the complete variable domain is GAGVSQSPSNKVTEKGKDVELRCDPISGHTALYWYRQSLGQGLEFLIYFQGNSAPDKSGLPSDRFSAERTGGSVSTLTIQRTQQEDSAVYLCASSWGGASNEQFFGPGTRLTVL.

The rearrangement links TRBV7-9 to TRBJ2-5, with D possibly matching TRBD1 (6 bases). Germline CDR1 and CDR2: SEHNR and FQNEAQ (reference sequence). The CDR3 loop spans 17 amino acids. V lost 5 bases and J 3 bases, leaving 22 bases between the germline ends. CDR3 sequence reads: CASSRYPGHLSEETQYF. CDR3 DNA: TGTGCCAGCAGCCGTTACCCGGGACACCTCTCTGAAGAGACCCAGTACTTC.